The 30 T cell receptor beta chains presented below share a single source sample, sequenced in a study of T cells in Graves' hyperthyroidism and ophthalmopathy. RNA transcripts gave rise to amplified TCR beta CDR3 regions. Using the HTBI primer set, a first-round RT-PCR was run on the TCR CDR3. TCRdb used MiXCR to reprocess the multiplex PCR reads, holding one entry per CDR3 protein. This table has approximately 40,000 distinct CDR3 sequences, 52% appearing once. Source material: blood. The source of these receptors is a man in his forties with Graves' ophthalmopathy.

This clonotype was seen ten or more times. In nucleotides, the CDR3 is TGTGCCAGCAGTTGGGACAGGGGGCTCGTTCAGCCCCAGCATTTT. Protein product: CASSWDRGLVQPQHF. This chain uses TRBV6-2 or TRBV6-3 with TRBJ1-5, with TRBD1 matching 12 bases. This CDR3 contains 15 residues. V lost 4 bases to trimming and J lost 6 bases; unmatched junction nucleotides: 4. Germline V gene sequence: CDR1 MNHEY, CDR2 SVGEGT.

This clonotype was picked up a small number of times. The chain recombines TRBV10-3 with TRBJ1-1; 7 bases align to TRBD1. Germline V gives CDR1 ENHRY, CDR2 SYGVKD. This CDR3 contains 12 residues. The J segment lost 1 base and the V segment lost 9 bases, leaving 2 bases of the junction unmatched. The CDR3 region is CAMRTGNTEAFF. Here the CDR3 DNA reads TGTGCCATGAGGACAGGGAACACTGAAGCTTTCTTT.

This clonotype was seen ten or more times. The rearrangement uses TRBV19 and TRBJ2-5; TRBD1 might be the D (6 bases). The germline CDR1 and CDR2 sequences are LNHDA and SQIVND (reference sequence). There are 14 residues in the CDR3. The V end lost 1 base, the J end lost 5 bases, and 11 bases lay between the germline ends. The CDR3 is CASSIVLGGETQYF. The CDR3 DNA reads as TGTGCCAGTAGTATAGTACTAGGGGGTGAGACCCAGTACTTC. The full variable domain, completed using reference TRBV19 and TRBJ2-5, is DGGITQSPKYLFRKEGQNVTLSCEQNLNHDAMYWYRQDPGQGLRLIYYSQIVNDFQKGDIAEGYSVSREKKESFPLTVTSAQKNPTAFYLCASSIVLGGETQYFGPGTRLLVL.

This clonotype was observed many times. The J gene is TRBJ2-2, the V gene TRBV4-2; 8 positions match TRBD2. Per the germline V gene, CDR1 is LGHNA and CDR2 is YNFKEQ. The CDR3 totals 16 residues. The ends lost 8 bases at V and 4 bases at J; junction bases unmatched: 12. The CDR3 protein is CASSPKLAGITGELFF. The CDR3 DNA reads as TGTGCCAGCTCACCGAAGTTAGCGGGAATCACCGGGGAGCTGTTTTTT.

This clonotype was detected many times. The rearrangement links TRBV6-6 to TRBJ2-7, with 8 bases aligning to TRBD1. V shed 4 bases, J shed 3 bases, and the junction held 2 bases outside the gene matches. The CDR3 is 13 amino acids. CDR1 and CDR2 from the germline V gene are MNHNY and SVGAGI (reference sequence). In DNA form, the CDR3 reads TGTGCCAGCAGTTTAGACAGGGGCTACGAGCAGTACTTC. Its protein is CASSLDRGYEQYF.

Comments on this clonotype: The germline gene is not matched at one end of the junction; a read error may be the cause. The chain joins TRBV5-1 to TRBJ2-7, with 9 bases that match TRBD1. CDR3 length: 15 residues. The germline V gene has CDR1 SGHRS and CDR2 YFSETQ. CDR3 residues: CARTKYRTGGHERYF. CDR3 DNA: TGCGCCAGGACCAAATATAGAACAGGGGGCCACGAGCGGTACTTC.

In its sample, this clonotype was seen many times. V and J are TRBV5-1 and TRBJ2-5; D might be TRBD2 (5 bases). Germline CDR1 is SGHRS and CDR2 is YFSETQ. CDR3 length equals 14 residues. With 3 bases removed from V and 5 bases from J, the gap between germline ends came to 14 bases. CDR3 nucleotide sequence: TGCGCCAGCAGCTACGGACTGCCCGAGGAGACCCAGTACTTC. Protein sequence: CASSYGLPEETQYF. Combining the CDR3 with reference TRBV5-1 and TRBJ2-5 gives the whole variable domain KAGVTQTPRYLIKTRGQQVTLSCSPISGHRSVSWYQQTPGQGLQFLFEYFSETQRNKGNFPGRFSGRQFSNSRSEMNVSTLELGDSALYLCASSYGLPEETQYFGPGTRLLVL.

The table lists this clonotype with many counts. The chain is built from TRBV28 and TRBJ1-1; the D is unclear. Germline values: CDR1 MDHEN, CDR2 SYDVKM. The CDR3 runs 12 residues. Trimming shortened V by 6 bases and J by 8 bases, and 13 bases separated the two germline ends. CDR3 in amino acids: CASRPDGREAFF. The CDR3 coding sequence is TGTGCCAGCAGACCGGACGGCAGAGAAGCTTTCTTT.

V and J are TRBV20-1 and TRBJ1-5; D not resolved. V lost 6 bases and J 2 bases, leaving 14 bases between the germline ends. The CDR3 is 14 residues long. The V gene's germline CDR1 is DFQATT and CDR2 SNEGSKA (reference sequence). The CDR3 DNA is TGCAGTGCACCCCCAGGCGCAGGCAATCAGCCCCAGCATTTT. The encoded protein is CSAPPGAGNQPQHF.

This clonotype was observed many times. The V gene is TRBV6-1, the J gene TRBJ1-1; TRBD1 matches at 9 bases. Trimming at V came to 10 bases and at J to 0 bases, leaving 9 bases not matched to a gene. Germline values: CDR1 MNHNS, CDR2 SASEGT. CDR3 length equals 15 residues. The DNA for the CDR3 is TGTGCCACCTCCCGGACAGGGGTTATGAACACTGAAGCTTTCTTT. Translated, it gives CATSRTGVMNTEAFF.

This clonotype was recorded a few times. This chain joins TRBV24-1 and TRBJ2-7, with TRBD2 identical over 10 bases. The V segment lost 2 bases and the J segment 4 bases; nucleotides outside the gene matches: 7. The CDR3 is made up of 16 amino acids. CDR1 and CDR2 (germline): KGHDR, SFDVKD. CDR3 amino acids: CATSDSGVAGGYEQYF. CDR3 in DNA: TGTGCCACCAGTGATTCTGGGGTAGCGGGAGGATACGAGCAGTACTTC.

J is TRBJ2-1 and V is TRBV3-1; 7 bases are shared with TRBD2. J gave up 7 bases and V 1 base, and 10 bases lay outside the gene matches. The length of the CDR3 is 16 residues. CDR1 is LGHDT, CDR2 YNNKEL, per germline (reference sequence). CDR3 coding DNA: TGTGCCAGCAGCCAAGCGAAAGCGGGGCTTCTTAATGAGCAGTTCTTC. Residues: CASSQAKAGLLNEQFF.

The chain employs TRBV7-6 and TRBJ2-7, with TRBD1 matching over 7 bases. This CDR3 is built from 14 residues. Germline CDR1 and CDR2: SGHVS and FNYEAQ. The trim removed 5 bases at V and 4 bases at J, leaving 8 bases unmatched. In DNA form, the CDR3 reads TGTGCCAGCAGCCCGGGACAGAAAAGATACGAGCAGTACTTC. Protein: CASSPGQKRYEQYF.

Here the CDR3 reads CSASGIRNEHF. CDR3 bases: TGCAGTGCGAGCGGGATTCGGAACGAGCATTTT. The V call is TRBV20-1, the J call TRBJ1-5; D not resolved. Germline V CDR1 and CDR2: DFQATT, SNEGSKA (reference sequence). V was clipped by 6 bases and J by 14 bases, with 17 bases between them. The CDR3 has 11 amino acids.

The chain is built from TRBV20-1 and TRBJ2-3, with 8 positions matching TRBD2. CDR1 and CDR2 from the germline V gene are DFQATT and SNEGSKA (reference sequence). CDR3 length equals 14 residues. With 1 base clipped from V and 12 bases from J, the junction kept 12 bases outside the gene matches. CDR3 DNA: TGCAGTGCTAGAGCTGCCAGGGGAGCGGGAGTCCAGTATTTT. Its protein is CSARAARGAGVQYF.

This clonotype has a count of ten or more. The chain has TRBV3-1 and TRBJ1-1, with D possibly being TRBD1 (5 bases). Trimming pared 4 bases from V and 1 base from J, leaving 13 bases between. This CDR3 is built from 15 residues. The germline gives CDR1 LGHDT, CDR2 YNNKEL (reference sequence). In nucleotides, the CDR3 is TGTGCCAGCAGCCCGTTGAGGACACGGAACACTGAAGCTTTCTTT. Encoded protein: CASSPLRTRNTEAFF.

CDR3 protein: CASNNQGSAEAFF. The CDR3, as DNA: TGTGCCAGCAATAATCAGGGCAGCGCTGAAGCTTTCTTT. The gene calls are TRBV6-6 and TRBJ1-1, with a weak D call TRBD1 (5 bases). The CDR3 sequence is 13 residues long. Deletions cut 7 bases from V and 6 bases from J, with 15 bases between. From germline, CDR1 is MNHNY and CDR2 SVGAGI (reference sequence).

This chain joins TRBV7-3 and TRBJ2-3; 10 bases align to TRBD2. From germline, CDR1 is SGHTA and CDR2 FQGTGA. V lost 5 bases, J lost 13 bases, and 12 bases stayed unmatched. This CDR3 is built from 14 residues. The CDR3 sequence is CASSRTSGNTGEYF. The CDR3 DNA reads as TGTGCCAGCAGCAGGACTAGCGGTAACACCGGGGAGTATTTT.

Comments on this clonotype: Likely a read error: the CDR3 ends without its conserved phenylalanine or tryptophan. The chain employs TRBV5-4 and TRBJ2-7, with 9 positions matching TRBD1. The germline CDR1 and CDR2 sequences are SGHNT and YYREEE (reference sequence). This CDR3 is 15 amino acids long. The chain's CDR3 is CASSRRDRDRCEQYL. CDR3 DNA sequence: TGTGCTAGCAGCCGCCGGGACAGGGATCGTTGCGAGCAGTACCTC.

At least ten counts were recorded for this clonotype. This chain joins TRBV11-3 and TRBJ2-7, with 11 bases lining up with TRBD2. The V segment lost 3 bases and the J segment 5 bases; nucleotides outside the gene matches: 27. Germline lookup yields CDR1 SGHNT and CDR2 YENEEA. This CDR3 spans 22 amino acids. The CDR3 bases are TGTGCCAGCAGCTTCCTGCGGGCAGGGGAAGGTAGCGGGAGGGCCCTCGAGAACGAGCAGTACTTC. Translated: CASSFLRAGEGSGRALENEQYF. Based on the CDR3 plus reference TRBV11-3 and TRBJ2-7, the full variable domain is EAGVVQSPRYKIIEKKQPVAFWCNPISGHNTLYWYLQNLGQGPELLIRYENEEAVDDSQLPKDRFSAERLKGVDSTLKIQPAELGDSAVYLCASSFLRAGEGSGRALENEQYFGPGTRLTVT.

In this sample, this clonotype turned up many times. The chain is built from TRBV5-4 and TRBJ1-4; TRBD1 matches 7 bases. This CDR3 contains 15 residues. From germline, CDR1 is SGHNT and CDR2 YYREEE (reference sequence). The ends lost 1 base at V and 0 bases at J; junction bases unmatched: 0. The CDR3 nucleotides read TGTGCCAGCAGCTTGACAGGGGCAACTAATGAAAAACTGTTTTTT. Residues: CASSLTGATNEKLFF.

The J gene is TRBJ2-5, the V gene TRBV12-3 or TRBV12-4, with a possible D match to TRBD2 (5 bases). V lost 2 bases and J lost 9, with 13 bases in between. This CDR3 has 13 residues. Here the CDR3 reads CASSLQREQPQYF. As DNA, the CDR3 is TGTGCCAGCAGTTTACAGAGGGAGCAGCCCCAGTACTTC.

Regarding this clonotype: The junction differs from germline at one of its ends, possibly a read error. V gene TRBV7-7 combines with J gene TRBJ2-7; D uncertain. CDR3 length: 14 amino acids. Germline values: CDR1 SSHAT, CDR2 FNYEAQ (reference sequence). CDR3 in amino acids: CASSLRYFGREQYF. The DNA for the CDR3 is TGTGCTAGCAGTCTTAGGTATTTTGGTCGCGAGCAGTACTTC. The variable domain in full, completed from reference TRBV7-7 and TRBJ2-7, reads GAGVSQSPRYKVTKRGQDVTLRCDPISSHATLYWYQQALGQGPEFLTYFNYEAQPDKSGLPSDRFSAERPEGSISTLTIQRTEQRDSAMYRCASSLRYFGREQYFGPGTRLTVT.

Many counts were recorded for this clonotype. The CDR3 reads CASSNGRGRSYNEQFF. The CDR3 nucleotides read TGTGCCAGCAGTAACGGGAGGGGGCGATCCTACAATGAGCAGTTCTTC. The J gene is TRBJ2-1, the V gene TRBV28; TRBD2 might be the D (8 bases). With 5 bases removed from V and 1 base from J, the gap between germline ends came to 15 bases. Germline V gene data show CDR1 as MDHEN and CDR2 as SYDVKM. This CDR3 has 16 amino acids.

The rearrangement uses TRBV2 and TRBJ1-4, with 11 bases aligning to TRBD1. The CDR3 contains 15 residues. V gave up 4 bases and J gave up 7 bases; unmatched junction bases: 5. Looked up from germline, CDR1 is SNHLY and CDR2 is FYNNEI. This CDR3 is CASSGTGGDGEKLFF. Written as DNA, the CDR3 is TGTGCCAGCAGTGGGACAGGGGGCGATGGTGAAAAACTGTTTTTT.

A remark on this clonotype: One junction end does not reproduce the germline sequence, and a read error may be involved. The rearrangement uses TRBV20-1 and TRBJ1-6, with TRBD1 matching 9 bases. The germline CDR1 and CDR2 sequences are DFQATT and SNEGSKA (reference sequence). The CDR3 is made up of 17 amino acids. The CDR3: CRPTGVGDRASNSPLRF. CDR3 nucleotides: TGCAGGCCCACAGGGGTCGGGGACAGGGCGTCAAATTCACCCCTCCGCTTT.

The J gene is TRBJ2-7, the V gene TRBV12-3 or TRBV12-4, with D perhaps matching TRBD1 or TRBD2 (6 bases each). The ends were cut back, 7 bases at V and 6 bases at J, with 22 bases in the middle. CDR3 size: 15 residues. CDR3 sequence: CASIRVIIGGPEQYF. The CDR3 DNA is TGTGCCAGCATAAGGGTCATAATCGGGGGCCCCGAGCAGTACTTC.

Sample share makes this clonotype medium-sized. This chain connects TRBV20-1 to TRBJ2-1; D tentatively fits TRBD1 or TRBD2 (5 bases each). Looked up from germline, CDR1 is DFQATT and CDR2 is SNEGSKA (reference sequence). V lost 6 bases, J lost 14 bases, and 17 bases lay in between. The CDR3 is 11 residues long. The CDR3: CSAVGTSSKFF. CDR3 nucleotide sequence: TGCAGTGCGGTCGGGACGTCTTCAAAGTTCTTC.

The CDR3 loop reads CASSSKEIAGLSEQFF. CDR3 coding DNA: TGTGCCAGCAGCAGTAAGGAGATAGCGGGGCTGAGTGAGCAGTTCTTC. This chain connects TRBV9 to TRBJ2-1; TRBD2 aligns across 8 bases. The CDR3 is 16 residues long. V lost 4 bases and J lost 9; bases outside the gene matches: 15. CDR1 and CDR2 (germline): SGDLS, YYNGEE.

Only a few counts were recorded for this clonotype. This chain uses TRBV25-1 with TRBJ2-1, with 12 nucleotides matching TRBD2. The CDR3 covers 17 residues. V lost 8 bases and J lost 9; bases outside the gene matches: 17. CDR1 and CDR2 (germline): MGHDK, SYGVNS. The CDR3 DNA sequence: TGTGCCAGCTCACCACCGGGGCTAGCGGGGGGGCAGAGTGAGCAGTTCTTC. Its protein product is CASSPPGLAGGQSEQFF. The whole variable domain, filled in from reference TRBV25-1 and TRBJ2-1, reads EADIYQTPRYLVIGTGKKITLECSQTMGHDKMYWYQQDPGMELHLIHYSYGVNSTEKGDLSSESTVSRIRTEHFPLTLESARPSHTSQYLCASSPPGLAGGQSEQFFGPGTRLTVL.